One TCR beta chain is described in this entry. The antigen remains unidentified. The entry originates in a study of blood T cells in healthy people across ages. Study findings and constraints: The unsorted PBMCs prevented any conclusive comparison of naive versus antigen-experienced cells.

The donors, all healthy, were Caucasians living in Russia, aged 6 to 90. Then a second PCR, running about 6 to 12 cycles, was carried out with a sample-barcoded 5' primer and a J-beta primer mix. Each sample yielded at least 2.5 million CDR3-containing paired-end reads. In TCRdb, the 5' RACE reads were re-called with MiXCR into one record per CDR3 protein. Among some 550,000 distinct CDR3 sequences, more than 45% were seen once, and the ten largest hold approximately 23%. The CDR3 is 12 residues long. The J segment lost 3 bases and the V segment lost 7 bases, leaving 5 bases of the junction unmatched. Germline-derived CDR1 and CDR2 are DFQATT and SNEGSKA (reference sequence).

The gene calls are TRBV20-1 and TRBJ2-5; 7 positions match TRBD1. The TCR comes from an elderly man in good health. Sample: blood. In DNA form, the CDR3 reads TGCAGTGGGACAGGTGCAGAAGAGACCCAGTACTTC. Its translation is CSGTGAEETQYF.